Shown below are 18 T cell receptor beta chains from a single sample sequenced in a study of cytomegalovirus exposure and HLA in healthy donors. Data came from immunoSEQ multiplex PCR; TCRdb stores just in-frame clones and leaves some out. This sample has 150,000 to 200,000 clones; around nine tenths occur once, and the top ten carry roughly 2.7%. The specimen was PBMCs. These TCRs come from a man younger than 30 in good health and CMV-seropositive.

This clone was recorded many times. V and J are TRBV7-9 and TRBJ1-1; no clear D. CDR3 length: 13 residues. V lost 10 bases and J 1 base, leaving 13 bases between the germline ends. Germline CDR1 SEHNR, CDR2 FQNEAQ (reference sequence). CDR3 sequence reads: CAILRVGNTEAFF. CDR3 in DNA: TGTGCCATCCTACGGGTAGGGAACACTGAAGCTTTCTTT.

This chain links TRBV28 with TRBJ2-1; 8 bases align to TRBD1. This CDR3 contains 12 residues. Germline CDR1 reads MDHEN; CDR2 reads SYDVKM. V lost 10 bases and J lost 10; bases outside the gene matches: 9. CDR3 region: CATTGGSREQFF. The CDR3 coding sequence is TGTGCCACCACAGGGGGATCACGGGAGCAGTTCTTC.

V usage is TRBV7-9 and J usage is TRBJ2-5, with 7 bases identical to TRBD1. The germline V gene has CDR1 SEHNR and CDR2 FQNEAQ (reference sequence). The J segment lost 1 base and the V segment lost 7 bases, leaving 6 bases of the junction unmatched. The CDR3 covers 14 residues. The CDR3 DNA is TGTGCCAGCAACTTTCGGGACAGCCAAGAGACCCAGTACTTC. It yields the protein CASNFRDSQETQYF.

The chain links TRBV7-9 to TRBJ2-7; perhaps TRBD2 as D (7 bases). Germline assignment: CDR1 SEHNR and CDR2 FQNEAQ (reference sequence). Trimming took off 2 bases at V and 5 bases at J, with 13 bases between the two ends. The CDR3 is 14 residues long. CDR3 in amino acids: CASSLSAGADEQYF. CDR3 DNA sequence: TGTGCCAGCAGCTTAAGTGCGGGGGCCGACGAGCAGTACTTC. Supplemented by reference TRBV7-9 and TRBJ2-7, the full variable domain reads DTGVSQNPRHKITKRGQNVTFRCDPISEHNRLYWYRQTLGQGPEFLTYFQNEAQLEKSRLLSDRFSAERPKGSFSTLEIQRTEQGDSAMYLCASSLSAGADEQYFGPGTRLTVT.

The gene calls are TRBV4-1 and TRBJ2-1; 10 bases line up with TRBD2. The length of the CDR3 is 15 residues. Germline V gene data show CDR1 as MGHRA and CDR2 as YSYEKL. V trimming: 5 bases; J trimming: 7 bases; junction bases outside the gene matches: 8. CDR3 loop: CASSYLAGAGNEQFF. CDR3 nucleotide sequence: TGCGCCAGCAGCTATCTAGCGGGGGCAGGGAATGAGCAGTTCTTC.

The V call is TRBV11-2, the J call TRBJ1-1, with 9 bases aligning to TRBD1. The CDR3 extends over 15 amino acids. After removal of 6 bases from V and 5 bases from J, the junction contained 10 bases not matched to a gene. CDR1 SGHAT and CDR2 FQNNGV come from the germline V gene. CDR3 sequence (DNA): TGTGCCAGCAGTCCCTCGGGACAGGGAGGTACTGAAGCTTTCTTT. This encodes CASSPSGQGGTEAFF. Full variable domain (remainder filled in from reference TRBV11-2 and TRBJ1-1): EAGVAQSPRYKIIEKRQSVAFWCNPISGHATLYWYQQILGQGPKLLIQFQNNGVVDDSQLPKDRFSAERLKGVDSTLKIQPAKLEDSAVYLCASSPSGQGGTEAFFGQGTRLTVV.

This CDR3 is CASSVTGGTEAFF. DNA of the CDR3: TGTGCCAGCAGCGTTACAGGGGGCACTGAAGCTTTCTTT. The gene calls are TRBV11-1 and TRBJ1-1; 8 bases match TRBD1. CDR1 and CDR2 from the germline V gene are SGHAT and FQDESV (reference sequence). The CDR3 is 13 amino acids. V trimming: 5 bases; J trimming: 4 bases; junction bases outside the gene matches: 3.

CDR3 DNA: TGTGCCAGCTCACCACGGCAGGTTGCGCGAGAAGCTTTCTTT. Encoded protein: CASSPRQVAREAFF. The chain has TRBV18 and TRBJ1-1, with unresolved D. V was clipped by 1 base and J by 8 bases, with 14 bases between them. The CDR3 covers 14 residues. In germline, CDR1 is KGHSH, CDR2 LQKENI.

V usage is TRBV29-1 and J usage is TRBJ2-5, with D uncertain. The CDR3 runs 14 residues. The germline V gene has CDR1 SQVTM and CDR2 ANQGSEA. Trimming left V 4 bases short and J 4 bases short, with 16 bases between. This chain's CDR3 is CSVASTHSGETQYF. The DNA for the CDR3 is TGCAGCGTTGCGTCTACACACTCGGGAGAGACCCAGTACTTC. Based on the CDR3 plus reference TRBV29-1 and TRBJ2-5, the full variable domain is SAVISQKPSRDICQRGTSLTIQCQVDSQVTMMFWYRQQPGQSLTLIATANQGSEATYESGFVIDKFPISRPNLTFSTLTVSNMSPEDSSIYLCSVASTHSGETQYFGPGTRLLVL.

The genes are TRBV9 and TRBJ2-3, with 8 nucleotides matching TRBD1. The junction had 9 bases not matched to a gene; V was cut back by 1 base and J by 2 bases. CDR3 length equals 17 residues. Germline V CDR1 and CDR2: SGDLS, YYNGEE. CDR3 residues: CASSVTGGLQDTDTQYF. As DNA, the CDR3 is TGTGCCAGCAGCGTAACAGGGGGTCTCCAAGACACAGATACGCAGTATTTT.

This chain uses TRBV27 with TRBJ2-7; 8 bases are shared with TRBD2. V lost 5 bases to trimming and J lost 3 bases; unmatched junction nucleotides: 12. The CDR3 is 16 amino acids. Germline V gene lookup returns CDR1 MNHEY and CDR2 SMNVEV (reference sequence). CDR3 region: CASSQAGTSGNYEQYF. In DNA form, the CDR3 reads TGTGCCAGCAGTCAAGCCGGGACTAGTGGTAACTACGAGCAGTACTTC.

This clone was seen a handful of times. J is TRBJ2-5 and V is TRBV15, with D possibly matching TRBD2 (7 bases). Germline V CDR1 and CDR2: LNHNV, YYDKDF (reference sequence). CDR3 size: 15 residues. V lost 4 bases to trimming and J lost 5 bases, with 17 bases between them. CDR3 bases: TGTGCCACCAGCACCGGACGAGGGAGGGGGGAGACCCAGTACTTC. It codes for CATSTGRGRGETQYF.

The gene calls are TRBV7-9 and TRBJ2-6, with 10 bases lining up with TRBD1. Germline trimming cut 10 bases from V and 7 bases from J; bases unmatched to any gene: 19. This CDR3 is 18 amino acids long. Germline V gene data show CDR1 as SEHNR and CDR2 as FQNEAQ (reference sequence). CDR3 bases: TGTGCCATCCCAAAGGAGGACAGGGGGACCTCCTTTGCCAACGTCCTGACTTTC. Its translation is CAIPKEDRGTSFANVLTF. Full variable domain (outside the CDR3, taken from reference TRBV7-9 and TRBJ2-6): DTGVSQNPRHKITKRGQNVTFRCDPISEHNRLYWYRQTLGQGPEFLTYFQNEAQLEKSRLLSDRFSAERPKGSFSTLEIQRTEQGDSAMYLCAIPKEDRGTSFANVLTFGAGSRLTVL.

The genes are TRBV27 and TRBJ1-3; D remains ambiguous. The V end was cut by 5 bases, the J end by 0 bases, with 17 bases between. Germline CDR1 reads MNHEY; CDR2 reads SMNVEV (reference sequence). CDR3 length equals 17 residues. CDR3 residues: CASSLGLSAHSGNTIYF. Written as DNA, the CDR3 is TGTGCCAGCAGTCTTGGACTCTCCGCTCACTCTGGAAACACCATATATTTT.

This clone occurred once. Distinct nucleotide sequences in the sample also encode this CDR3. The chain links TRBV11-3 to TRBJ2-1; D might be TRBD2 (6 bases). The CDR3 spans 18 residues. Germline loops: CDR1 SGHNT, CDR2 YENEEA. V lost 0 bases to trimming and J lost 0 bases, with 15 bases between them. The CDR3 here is CASSLDQGGTSSYNEQFF. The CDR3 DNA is TGTGCCAGCAGCTTAGATCAAGGCGGGACGAGCTCCTACAATGAGCAGTTCTTC.

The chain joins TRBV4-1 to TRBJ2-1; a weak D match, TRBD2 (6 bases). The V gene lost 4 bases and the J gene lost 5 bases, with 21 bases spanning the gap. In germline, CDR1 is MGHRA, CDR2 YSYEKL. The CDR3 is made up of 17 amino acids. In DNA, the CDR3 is TGCGCCAGCAGCCGGGTCCCAGGAGGGTACGAGGACAATGAGCAGTTCTTC. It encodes CASSRVPGGYEDNEQFF.

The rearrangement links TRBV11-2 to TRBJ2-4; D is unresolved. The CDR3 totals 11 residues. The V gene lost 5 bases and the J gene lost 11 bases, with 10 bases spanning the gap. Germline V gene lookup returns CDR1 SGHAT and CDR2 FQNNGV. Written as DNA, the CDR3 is TGTGCCAGCAGCCCTGGGCAGTTTCAGTACTTC. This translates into CASSPGQFQYF. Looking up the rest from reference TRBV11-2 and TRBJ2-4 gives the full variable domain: EAGVAQSPRYKIIEKRQSVAFWCNPISGHATLYWYQQILGQGPKLLIQFQNNGVVDDSQLPKDRFSAERLKGVDSTLKIQPAKLEDSAVYLCASSPGQFQYFGAGTRLSVL.

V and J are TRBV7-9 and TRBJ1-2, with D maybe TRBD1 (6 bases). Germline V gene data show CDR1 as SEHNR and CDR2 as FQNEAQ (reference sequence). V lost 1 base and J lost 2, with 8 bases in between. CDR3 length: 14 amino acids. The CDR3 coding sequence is TGTGCCAGCAGCTTAGACAGGGCCAACTATGGCTACACCTTC. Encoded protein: CASSLDRANYGYTF. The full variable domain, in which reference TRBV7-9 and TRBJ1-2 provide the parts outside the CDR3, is DTGVSQNPRHKITKRGQNVTFRCDPISEHNRLYWYRQTLGQGPEFLTYFQNEAQLEKSRLLSDRFSAERPKGSFSTLEIQRTEQGDSAMYLCASSLDRANYGYTFGSGTRLTVV.